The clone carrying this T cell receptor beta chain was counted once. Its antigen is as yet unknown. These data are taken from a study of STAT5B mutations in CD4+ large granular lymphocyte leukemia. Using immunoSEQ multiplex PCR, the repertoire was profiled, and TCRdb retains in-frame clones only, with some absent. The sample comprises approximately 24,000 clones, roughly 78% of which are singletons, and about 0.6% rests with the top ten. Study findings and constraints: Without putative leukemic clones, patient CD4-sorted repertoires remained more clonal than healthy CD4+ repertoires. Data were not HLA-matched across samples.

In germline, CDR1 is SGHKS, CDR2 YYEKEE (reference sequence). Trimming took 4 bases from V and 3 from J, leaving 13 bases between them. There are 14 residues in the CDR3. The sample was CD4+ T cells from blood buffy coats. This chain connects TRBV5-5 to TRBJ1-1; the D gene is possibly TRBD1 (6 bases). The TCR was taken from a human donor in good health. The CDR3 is CASSLGHWDTEAFF. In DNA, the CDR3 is TGTGCCAGCAGCCTGGGACATTGGGACACTGAAGCTTTCTTT.